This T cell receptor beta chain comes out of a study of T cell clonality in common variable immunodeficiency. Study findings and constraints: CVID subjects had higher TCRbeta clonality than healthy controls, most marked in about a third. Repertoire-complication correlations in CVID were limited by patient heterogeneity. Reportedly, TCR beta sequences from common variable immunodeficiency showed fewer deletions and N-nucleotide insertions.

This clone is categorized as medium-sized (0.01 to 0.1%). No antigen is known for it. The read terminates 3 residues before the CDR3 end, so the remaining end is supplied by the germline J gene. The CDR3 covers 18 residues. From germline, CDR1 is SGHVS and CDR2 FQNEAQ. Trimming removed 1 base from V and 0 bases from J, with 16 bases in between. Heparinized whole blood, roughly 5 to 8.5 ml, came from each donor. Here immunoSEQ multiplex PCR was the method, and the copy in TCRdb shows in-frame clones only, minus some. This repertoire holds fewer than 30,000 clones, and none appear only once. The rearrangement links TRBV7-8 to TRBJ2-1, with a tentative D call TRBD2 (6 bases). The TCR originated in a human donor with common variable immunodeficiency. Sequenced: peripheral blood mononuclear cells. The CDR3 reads CASSLVSGGASSYNEQFF. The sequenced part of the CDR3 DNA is TGTGCCAGCAGCTTAGTTAGTGGCGGGGCAAGCTCCTACAATGAG.